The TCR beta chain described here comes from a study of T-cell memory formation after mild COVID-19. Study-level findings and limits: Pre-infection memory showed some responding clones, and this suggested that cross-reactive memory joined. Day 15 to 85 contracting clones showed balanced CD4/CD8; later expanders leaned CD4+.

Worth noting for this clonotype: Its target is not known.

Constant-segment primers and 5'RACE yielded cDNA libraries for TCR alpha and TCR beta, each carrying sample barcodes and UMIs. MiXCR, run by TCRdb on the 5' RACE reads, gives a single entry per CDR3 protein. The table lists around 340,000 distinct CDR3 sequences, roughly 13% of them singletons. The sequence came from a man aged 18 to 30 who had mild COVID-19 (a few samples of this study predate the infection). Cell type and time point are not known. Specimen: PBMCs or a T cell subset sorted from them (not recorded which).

The CDR3 loop reads CASSLDPIGETQYF. DNA for the CDR3: TGCGCCAGCAGCTTGGATCCCATCGGAGAGACCCAGTACTTC. V usage is TRBV5-1 and J usage is TRBJ2-5, with D uncertain. V lost 0 bases to trimming and J lost 4 bases, with 10 bases between them. CDR3 length: 14 amino acids. Germline CDR1 and CDR2: SGHRS and YFSETQ.